The clone carrying this TCR beta chain was observed a few times. Its target is unknown. V was trimmed by 5 bases and J by 9 bases, leaving 10 bases between them. The germline V gene has CDR1 SGDLS and CDR2 YYNGEE. CDR3 size: 11 residues. This record belongs to a study of CD8 T cells in ankylosing spondylitis. TCRdb redid the calling of the 5' RACE reads with MiXCR, one entry per CDR3 protein. Of 25,000 to 35,000 distinct CDR3 sequences in the sample, 5.3% were seen once. Points from the study as a whole: In ankylosing spondylitis blood, a motif of roughly eight highly homologous TCR beta variants appeared characteristic. Disease-linked clones were CD8+ and relatively rare in peripheral blood.

The gene calls are TRBV9 and TRBJ2-3, with D possibly being TRBD2 (6 bases). This clonotype was obtained from a female donor with ankylosing spondylitis or in good health (not recorded which). The specimen was blood, either unsorted or a sorted T cell fraction (not recorded which). The DNA of the CDR3 is TGTGCCAGCAGTACGGGGGAGACGCAGTATTTT. Encoded protein: CASSTGETQYF.